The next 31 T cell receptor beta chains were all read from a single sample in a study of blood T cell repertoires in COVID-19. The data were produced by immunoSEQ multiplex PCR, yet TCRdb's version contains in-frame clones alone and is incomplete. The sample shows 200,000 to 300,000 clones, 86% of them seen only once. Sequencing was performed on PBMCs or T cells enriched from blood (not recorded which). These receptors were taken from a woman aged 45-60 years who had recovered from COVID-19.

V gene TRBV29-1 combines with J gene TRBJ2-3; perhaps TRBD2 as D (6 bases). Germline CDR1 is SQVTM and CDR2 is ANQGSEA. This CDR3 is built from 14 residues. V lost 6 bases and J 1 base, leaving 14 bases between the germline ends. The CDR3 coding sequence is TGCAGCGTCCACGGAGGGCTCGGCACAGATACGCAGTATTTT. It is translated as CSVHGGLGTDTQYF.

In nucleotides, the CDR3 is TGTGCCAGCAGTACACAGGGGGCGTGGACCGGGGAGCTGTTTTTT. As protein: CASSTQGAWTGELFF. The V call is TRBV27, the J call TRBJ2-2; 9 nucleotides align to TRBD1. In germline, CDR1 is MNHEY, CDR2 SMNVEV (reference sequence). V dropped 5 bases and J dropped 5; count of bases not matched to a gene: 6. The CDR3 length is 15 residues.

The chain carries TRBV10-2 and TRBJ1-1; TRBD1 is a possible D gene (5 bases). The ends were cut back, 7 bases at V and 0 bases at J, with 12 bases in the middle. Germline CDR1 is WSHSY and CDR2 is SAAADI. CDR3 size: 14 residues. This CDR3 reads CASMGPEMNTEAFF. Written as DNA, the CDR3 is TGCGCCAGCATGGGGCCAGAAATGAACACTGAAGCTTTCTTT.

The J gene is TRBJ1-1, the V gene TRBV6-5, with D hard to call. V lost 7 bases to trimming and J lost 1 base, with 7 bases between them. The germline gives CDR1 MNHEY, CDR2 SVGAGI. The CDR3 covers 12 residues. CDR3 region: CASTPGNTEAFF. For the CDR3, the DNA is TGTGCCAGCACACCAGGGAACACTGAAGCTTTCTTT.

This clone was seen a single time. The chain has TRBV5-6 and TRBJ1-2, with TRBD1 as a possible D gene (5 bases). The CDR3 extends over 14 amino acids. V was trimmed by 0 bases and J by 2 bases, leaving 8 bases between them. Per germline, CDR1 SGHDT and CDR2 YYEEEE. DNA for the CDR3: TGTGCCAGCAGCTTGGGCAGGGTCAACTATGGCTACACCTTC. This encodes CASSLGRVNYGYTF.

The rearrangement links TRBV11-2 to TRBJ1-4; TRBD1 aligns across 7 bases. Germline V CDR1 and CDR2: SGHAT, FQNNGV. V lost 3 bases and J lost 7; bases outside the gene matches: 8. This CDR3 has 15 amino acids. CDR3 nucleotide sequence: TGTGCCAGCAGCTTTACAGGGGCAGTCGGTGAAAAACTGTTTTTT. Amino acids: CASSFTGAVGEKLFF.

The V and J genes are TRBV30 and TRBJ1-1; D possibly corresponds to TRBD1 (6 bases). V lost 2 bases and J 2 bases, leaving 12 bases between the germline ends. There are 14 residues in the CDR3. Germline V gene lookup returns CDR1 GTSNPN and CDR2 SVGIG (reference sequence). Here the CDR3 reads CAWSRTVLNTEAFF. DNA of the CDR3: TGTGCCTGGAGTCGGACAGTTCTAAACACTGAAGCTTTCTTT.

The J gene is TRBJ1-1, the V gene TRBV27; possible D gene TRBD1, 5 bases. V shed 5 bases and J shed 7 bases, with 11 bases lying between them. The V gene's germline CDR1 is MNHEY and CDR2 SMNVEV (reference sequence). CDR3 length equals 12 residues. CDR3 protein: CASSPGGGEAFF. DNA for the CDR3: TGTGCCAGCAGTCCCGGGGGTGGTGAAGCTTTCTTT.

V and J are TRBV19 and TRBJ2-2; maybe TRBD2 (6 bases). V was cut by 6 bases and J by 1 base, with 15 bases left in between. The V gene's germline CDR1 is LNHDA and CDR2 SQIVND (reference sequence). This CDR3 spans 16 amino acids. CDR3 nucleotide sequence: TGTGCCAGTAGCCGTGGGTCGCGGGGGAACACCGGGGAGCTGTTTTTT. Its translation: CASSRGSRGNTGELFF. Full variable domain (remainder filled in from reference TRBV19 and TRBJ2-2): DGGITQSPKYLFRKEGQNVTLSCEQNLNHDAMYWYRQDPGQGLRLIYYSQIVNDFQKGDIAEGYSVSREKKESFPLTVTSAQKNPTAFYLCASSRGSRGNTGELFFGEGSRLTVL.

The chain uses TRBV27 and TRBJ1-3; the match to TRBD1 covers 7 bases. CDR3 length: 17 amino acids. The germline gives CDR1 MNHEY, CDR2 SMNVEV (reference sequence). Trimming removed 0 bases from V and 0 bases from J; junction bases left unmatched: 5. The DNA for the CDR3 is TGTGCCAGCAGTTTATCGGGGACAGCCAGCTCTGGAAACACCATATATTTT. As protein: CASSLSGTASSGNTIYF.

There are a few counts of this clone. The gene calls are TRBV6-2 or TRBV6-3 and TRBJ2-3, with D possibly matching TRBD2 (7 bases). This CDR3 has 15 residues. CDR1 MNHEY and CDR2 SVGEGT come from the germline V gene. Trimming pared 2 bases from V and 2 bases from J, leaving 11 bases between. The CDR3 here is CASSYGGADTDTQYF. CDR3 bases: TGTGCCAGCAGTTACGGGGGGGCCGACACAGATACGCAGTATTTT.

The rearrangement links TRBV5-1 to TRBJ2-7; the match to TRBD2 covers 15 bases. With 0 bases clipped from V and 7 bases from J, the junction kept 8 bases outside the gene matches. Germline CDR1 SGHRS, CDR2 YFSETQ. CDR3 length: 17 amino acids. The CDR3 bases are TGCGCCAGCAGCTTGGTAGTCGGGACTAGCGGGAGGCATGAGCAGTACTTC. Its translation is CASSLVVGTSGRHEQYF.

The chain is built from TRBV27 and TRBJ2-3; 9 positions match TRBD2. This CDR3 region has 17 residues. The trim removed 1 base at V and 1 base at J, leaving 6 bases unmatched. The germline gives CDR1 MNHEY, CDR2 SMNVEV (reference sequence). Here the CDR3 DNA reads TGTGCCAGCAGTTTATGGGGGACTAGCTTACGCACAGATACGCAGTATTTT. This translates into CASSLWGTSLRTDTQYF.

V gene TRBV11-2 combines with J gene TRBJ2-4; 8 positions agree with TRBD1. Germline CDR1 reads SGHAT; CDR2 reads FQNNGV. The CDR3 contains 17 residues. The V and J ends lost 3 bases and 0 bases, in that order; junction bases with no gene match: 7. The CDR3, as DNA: TGTGCCAGCAGCTTGCCCAGGACAGGGCTAGCCAAAAACATTCAGTACTTC. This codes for CASSLPRTGLAKNIQYF. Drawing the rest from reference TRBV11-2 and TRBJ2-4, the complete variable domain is EAGVAQSPRYKIIEKRQSVAFWCNPISGHATLYWYQQILGQGPKLLIQFQNNGVVDDSQLPKDRFSAERLKGVDSTLKIQPAKLEDSAVYLCASSLPRTGLAKNIQYFGAGTRLSVL.

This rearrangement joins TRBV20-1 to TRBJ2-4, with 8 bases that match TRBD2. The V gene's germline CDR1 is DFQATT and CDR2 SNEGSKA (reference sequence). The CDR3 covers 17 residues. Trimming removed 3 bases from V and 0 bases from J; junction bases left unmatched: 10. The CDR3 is CSASYREGGIAKNIQYF. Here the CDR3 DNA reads TGCAGTGCTAGTTATCGGGAGGGAGGGATAGCCAAAAACATTCAGTACTTC.

CDR3 in amino acids: CASSAGTNYEQYF. The CDR3 region has the DNA TGTGCCAGCAGCGCGGGGACTAACTACGAGCAGTACTTC. This sequence joins TRBV7-6 and TRBJ2-7; 7 bases align to TRBD2. CDR3 length: 13 amino acids. J gave up 3 bases and V 5 bases, and 4 bases lay outside the gene matches. Germline lookup yields CDR1 SGHVS and CDR2 FNYEAQ.

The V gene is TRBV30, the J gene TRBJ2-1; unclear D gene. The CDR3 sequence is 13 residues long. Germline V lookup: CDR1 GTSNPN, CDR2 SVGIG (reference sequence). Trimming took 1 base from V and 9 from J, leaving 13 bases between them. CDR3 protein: CAWSGLIQIEQFF. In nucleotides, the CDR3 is TGTGCCTGGAGTGGCTTAATCCAGATTGAGCAGTTCTTC. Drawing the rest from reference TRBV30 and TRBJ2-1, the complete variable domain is SQTIHQWPATLVQPVGSPLSLECTVEGTSNPNLYWYRQAAGRGLQLLFYSVGIGQISSEVPQNLSASRPQDRQFILSSKKLLLSDSGFYLCAWSGLIQIEQFFGPGTRLTVL.

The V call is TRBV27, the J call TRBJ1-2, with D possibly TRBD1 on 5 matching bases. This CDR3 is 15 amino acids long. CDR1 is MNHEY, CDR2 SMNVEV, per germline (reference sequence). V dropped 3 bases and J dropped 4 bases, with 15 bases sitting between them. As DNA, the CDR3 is TGTGCCAGCAGTTTGCGTAGGGGATTGGGCTATGGCTACACCTTC. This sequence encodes CASSLRRGLGYGYTF.

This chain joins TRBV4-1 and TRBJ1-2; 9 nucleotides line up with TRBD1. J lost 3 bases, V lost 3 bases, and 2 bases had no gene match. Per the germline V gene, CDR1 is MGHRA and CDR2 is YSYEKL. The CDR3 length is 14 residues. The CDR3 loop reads CASSQGTGYYGYTF. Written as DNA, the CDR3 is TGCGCCAGCAGCCAGGGGACAGGGTACTATGGCTACACCTTC.

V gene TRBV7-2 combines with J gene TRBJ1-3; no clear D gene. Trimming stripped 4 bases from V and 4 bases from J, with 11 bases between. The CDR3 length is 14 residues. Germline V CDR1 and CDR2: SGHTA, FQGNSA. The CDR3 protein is CASSSTRLGNTIYF. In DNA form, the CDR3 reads TGTGCCAGCAGCTCGACCAGGCTCGGAAACACCATATATTTT. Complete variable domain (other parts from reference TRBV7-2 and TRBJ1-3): GAGVSQSPSNKVTEKGKDVELRCDPISGHTALYWYRQSLGQGLEFLIYFQGNSAPDKSGLPSDRFSAERTGGSVSTLTIQRTQQEDSAVYLCASSSTRLGNTIYFGEGSWLTVV.

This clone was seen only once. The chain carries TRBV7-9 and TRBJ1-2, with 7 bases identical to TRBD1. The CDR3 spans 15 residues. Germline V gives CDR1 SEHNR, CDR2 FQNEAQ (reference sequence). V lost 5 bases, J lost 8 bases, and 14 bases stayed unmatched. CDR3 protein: CASSRPGTDSWGYTF. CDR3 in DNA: TGTGCCAGCAGCCGACCCGGGACAGACTCATGGGGCTACACCTTC.

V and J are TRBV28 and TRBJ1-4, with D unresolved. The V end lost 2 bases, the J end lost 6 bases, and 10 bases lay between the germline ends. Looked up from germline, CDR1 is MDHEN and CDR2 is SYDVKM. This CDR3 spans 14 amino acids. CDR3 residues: CASSLGGRDEKLFF. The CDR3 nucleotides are TGTGCCAGCAGTTTAGGAGGGAGGGATGAAAAACTGTTTTTT.

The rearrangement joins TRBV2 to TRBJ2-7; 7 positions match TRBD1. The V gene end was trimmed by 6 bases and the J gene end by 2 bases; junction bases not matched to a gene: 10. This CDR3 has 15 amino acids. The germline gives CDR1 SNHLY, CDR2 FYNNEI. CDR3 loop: CASRYSRDRPYEQYF. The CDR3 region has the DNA TGTGCCAGCAGATATAGTCGGGACAGACCCTACGAGCAGTACTTC.

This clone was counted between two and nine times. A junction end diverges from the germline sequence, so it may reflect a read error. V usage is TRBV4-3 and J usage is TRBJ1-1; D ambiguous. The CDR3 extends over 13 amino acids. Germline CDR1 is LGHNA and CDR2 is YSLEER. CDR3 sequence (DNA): TGCGCCAGCAGCCTAACAATCACCGAATGGAGGGTCTTT. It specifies CASSLTITEWRVF.

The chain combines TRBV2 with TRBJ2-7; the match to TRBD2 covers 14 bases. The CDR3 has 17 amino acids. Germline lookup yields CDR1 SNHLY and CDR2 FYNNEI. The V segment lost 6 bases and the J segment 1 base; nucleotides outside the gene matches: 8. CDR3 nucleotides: TGTGCCAGCAGAGAGACGGGACTAGCGGGAGAGTCCTACGAGCAGTACTTC. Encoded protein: CASRETGLAGESYEQYF.

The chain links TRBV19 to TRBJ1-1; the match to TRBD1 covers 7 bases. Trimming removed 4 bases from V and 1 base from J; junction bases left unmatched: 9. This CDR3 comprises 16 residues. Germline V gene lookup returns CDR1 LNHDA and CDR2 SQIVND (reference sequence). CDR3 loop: CASSTPTRQGNTEAFF. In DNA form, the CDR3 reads TGTGCCAGTAGTACCCCCACAAGACAGGGGAACACTGAAGCTTTCTTT.

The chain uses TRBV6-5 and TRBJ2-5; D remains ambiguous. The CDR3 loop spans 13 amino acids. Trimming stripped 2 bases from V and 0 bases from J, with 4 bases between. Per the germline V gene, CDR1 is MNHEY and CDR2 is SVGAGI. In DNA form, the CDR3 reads TGTGCCAGCAGTTACCAGTACCAAGAGACCCAGTACTTC. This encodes CASSYQYQETQYF.

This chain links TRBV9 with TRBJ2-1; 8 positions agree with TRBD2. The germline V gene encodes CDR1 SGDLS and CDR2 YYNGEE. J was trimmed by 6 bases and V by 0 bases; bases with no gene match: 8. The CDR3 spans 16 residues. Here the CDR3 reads CASSVDGSGIPNEQFF. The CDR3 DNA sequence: TGTGCCAGCAGCGTAGATGGTAGCGGGATCCCCAATGAGCAGTTCTTC.

CDR3 region: CAWSVLDRVGTEAFF. Here the CDR3 DNA reads TGTGCCTGGAGTGTACTCGACAGGGTGGGCACTGAAGCTTTCTTT. The rearrangement uses TRBV30 and TRBJ1-1; 7 nucleotides line up with TRBD1. V lost 0 bases, J lost 4 bases, and 8 bases stayed unmatched. The CDR3 has 15 residues. Per the germline V gene, CDR1 is GTSNPN and CDR2 is SVGIG (reference sequence).

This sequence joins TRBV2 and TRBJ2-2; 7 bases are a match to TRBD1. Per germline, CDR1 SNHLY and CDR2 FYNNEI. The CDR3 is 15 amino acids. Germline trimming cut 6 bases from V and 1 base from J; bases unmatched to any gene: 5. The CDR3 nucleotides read TGTGCCAGCAGACGACAGGGTGAGAACACCGGGGAGCTGTTTTTT. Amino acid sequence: CASRRQGENTGELFF. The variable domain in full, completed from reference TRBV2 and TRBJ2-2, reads EPEVTQTPSHQVTQMGQEVILRCVPISNHLYFYWYRQILGQKVEFLVSFYNNEISEKSEIFDDQFSVERPDGSNFTLKIRSTKLEDSAMYFCASRRQGENTGELFFGEGSRLTVL.

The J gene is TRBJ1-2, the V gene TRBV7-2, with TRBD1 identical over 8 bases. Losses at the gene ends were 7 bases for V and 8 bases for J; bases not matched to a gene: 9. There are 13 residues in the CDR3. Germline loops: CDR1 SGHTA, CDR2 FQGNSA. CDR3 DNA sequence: TGTGCCAGCACCCGGACAGGGCAGATCGGCTACACCTTC. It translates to CASTRTGQIGYTF.